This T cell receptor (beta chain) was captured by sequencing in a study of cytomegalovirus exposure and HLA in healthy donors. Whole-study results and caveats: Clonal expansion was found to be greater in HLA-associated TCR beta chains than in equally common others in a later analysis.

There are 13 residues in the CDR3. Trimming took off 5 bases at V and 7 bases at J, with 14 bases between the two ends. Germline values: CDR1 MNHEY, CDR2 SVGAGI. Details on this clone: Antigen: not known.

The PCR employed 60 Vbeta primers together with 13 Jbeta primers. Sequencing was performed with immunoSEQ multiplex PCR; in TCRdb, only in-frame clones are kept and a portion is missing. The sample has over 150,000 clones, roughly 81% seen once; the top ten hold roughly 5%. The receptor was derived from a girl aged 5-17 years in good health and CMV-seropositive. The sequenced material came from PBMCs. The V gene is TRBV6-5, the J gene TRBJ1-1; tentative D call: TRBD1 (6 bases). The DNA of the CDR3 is TGTGCCAGCAGTGCCGGGACACGACATGAAGCTTTCTTT. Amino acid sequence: CASSAGTRHEAFF.